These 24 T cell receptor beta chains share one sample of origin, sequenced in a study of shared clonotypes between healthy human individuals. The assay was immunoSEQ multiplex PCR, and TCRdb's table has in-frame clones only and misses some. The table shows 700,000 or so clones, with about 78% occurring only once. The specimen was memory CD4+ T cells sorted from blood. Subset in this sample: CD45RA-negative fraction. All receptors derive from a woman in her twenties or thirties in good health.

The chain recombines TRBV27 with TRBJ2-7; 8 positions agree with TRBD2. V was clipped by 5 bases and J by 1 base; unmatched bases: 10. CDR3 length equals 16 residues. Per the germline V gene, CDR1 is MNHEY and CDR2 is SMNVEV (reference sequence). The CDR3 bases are TGTGCCAGCAGTAGGCCACCGGGACTAGGATCCTACGAGCAGTACTTC. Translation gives CASSRPPGLGSYEQYF.

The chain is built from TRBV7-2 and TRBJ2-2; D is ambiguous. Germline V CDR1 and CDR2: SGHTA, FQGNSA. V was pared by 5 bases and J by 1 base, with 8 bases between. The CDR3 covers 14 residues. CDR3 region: CASSPDGNTGELFF. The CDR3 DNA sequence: TGTGCCAGCAGCCCGGACGGGAACACCGGGGAGCTGTTTTTT.

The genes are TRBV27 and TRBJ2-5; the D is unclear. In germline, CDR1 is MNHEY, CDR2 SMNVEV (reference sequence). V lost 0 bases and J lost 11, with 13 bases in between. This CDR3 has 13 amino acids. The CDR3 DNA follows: TGTGCCAGCAGTTTATCGCAGGTGGGTGAGCAGTACTTC. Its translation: CASSLSQVGEQYF.

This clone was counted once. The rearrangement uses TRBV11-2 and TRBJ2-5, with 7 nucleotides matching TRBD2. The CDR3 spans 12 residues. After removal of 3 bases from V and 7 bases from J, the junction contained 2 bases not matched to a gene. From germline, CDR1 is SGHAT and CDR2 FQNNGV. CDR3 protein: CASSFWGGTQYF. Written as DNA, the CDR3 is TGTGCCAGCAGCTTCTGGGGGGGGACCCAGTACTTC.

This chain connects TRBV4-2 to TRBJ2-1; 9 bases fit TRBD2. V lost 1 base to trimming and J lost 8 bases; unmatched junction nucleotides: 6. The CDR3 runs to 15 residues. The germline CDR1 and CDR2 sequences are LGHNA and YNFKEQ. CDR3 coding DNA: TGTGCCAGCAGCCAAGGGCATAGCGGGAGCTATGAGCAGTTCTTC. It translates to CASSQGHSGSYEQFF.

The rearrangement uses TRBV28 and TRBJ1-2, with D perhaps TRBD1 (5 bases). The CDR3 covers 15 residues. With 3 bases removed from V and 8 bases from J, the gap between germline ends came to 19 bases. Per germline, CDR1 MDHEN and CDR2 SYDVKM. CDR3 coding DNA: TGTGCCAGCAGTTTTATGCCCGGGGACGGAGCGGGCTACACCTTC. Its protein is CASSFMPGDGAGYTF.

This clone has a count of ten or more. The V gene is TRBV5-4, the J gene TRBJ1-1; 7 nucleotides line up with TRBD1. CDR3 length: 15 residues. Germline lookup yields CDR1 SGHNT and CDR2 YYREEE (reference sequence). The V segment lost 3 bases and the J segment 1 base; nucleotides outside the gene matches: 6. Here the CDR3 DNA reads TGTGCCAGCAGCTCCATCGACAGGGCGAACACTGAAGCTTTCTTT. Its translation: CASSSIDRANTEAFF.

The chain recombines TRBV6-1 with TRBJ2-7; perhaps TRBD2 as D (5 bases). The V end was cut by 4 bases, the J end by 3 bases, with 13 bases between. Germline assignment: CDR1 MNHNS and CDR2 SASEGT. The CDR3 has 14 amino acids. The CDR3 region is CASSAGLRIYEQYF. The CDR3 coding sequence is TGTGCCAGCAGTGCCGGACTGAGGATCTACGAGCAGTACTTC.

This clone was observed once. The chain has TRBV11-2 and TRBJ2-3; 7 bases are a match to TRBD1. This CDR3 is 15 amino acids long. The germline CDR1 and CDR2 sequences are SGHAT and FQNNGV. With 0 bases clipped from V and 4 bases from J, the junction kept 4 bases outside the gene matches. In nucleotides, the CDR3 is TGTGCCAGCAGCTTAGACAGGGGGTATTCAGATACGCAGTATTTT. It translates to CASSLDRGYSDTQYF.

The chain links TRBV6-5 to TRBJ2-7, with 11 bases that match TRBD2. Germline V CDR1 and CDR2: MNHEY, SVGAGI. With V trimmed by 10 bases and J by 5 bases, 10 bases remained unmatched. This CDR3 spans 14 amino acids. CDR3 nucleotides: TGTGCCATTCGGACTAGCGGGTCTTTCCACGAGCAGTACTTC. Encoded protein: CAIRTSGSFHEQYF.

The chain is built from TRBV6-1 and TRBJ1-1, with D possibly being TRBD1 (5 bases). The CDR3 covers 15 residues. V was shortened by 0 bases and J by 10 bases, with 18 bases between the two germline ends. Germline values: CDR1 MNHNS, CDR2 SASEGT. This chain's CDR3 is CASSEALGPTRGAFF. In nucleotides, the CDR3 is TGTGCCAGCAGTGAAGCGCTTGGACCCACAAGGGGAGCTTTCTTT.

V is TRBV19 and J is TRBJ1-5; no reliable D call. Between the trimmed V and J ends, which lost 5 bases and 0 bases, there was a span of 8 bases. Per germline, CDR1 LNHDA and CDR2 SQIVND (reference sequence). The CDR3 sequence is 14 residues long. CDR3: CASSRRNSNQPQHF. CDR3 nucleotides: TGTGCCAGTAGTCGACGGAATAGCAATCAGCCCCAGCATTTT. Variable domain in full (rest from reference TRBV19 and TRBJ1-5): DGGITQSPKYLFRKEGQNVTLSCEQNLNHDAMYWYRQDPGQGLRLIYYSQIVNDFQKGDIAEGYSVSREKKESFPLTVTSAQKNPTAFYLCASSRRNSNQPQHFGDGTRLSIL.

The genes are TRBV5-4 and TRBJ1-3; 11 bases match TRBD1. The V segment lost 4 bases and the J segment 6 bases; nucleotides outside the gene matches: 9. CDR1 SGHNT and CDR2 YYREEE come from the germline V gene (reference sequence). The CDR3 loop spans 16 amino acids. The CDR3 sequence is CASSPGQGAHVNTIYF. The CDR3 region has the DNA TGTGCCAGCAGCCCAGGACAGGGGGCGCATGTAAACACCATATATTTT.

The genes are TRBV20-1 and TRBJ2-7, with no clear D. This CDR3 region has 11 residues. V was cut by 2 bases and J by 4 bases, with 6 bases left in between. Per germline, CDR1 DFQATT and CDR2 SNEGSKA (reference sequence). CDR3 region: CSARRMYEQYF. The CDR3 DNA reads TGCAGTGCTAGAAGAATGTACGAGCAGTACTTC.

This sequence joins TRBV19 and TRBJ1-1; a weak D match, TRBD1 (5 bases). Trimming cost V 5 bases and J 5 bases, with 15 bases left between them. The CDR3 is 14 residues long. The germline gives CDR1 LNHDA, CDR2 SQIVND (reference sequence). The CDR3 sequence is CASSAPDRRTEAFF. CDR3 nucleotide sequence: TGTGCCAGTAGTGCTCCCGACAGAAGGACTGAAGCTTTCTTT.

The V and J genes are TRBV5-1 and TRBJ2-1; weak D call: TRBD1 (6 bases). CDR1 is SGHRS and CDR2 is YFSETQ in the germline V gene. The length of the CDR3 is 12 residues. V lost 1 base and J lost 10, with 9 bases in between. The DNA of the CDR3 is TGCGCCAGCAGCTTGAAGGGGGTAGAGCAGTTCTTC. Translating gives CASSLKGVEQFF.

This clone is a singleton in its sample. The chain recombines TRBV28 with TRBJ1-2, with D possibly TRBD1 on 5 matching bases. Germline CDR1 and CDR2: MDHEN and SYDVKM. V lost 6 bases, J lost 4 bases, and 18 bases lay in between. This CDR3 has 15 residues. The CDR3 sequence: CASSPTGRGFYGYTF. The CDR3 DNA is TGTGCCAGCAGCCCGACCGGTCGGGGCTTCTATGGCTACACCTTC.

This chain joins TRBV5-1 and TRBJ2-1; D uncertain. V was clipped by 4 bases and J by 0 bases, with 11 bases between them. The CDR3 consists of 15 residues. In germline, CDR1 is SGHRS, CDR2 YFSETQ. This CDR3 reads CASSLDTLSYNEQFF. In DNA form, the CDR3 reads TGCGCCAGCAGCCTAGACACCCTCTCCTACAATGAGCAGTTCTTC.

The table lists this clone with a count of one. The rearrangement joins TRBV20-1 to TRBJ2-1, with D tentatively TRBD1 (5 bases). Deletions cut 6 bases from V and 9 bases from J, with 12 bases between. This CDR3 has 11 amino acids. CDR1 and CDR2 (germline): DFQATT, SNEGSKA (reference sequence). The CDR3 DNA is TGCAGTGCCAAGGGGATAAGTGAGCAGTTCTTC. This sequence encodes CSAKGISEQFF.

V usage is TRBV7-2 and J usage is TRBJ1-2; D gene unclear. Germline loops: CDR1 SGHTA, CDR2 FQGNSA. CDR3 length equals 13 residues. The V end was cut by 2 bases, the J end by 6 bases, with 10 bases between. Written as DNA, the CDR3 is TGTGCCAGCAGCTTAAACAGCCGAGATGGCTACACCTTC. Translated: CASSLNSRDGYTF.

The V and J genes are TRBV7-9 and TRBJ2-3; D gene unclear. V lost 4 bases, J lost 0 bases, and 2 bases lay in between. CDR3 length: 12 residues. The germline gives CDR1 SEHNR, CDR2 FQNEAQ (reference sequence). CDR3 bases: TGTGCCAGCAGCTCGAGCACAGATACGCAGTATTTT. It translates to CASSSSTDTQYF.

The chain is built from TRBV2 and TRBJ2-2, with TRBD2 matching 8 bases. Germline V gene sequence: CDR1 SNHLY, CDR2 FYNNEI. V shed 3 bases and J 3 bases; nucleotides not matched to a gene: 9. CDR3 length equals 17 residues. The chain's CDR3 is CASSDGLAGFHTGELFF. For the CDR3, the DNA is TGTGCCAGCAGTGACGGTTTAGCGGGATTTCACACCGGGGAGCTGTTTTTT.

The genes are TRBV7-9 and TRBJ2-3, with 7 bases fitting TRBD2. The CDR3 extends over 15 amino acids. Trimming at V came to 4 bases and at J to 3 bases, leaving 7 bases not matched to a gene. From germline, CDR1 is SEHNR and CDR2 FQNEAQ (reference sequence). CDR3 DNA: TGTGCCAGCAGCTACGCTAGCGGAGAAACAGATACGCAGTATTTT. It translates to CASSYASGETDTQYF.

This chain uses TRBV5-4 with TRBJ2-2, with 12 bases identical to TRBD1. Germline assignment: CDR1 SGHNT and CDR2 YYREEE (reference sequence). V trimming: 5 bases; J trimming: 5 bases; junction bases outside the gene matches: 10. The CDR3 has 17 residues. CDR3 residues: CASSPPGTGGQTGELFF. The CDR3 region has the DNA TGTGCCAGCAGTCCTCCCGGGACAGGGGGCCAAACCGGGGAGCTGTTTTTT. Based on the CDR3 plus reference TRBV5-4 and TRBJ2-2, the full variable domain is ETGVTQSPTHLIKTRGQQVTLRCSSQSGHNTVSWYQQALGQGPQFIFQYYREEENGRGNFPPRFSGLQFPNYSSELNVNALELDDSALYLCASSPPGTGGQTGELFFGEGSRLTVL.